Following are 5 T cell receptor beta chains from one sample sequenced in a study of early T cells in non-severe SARS-CoV-2 infection (dated by TCRdb to about 2021). Libraries were built with 5' RACE. Sequencing instrument: NextSeq 500. The public reads were quality trimmed at Q25 with fastp and then assembled into clones with MiXCR by TCRdb, keeping productive beta chains. One record per CDR3 amino acid sequence lists the most common genes and DNA. Here the sample has some 23,000 distinct CDR3 sequences; approximately 5% occur a single time. About 6.2% of the sample rests with the top ten. Specimen: whole blood. The receptors stem from an adult who was a healthcare worker with PCR-confirmed SARS-CoV-2 infection or an uninfected control (not recorded which).

Within the sample, this clonotype is medium-sized. V is TRBV25-1 and J is TRBJ1-6, with D tentatively TRBD1 (5 bases). V was shortened by 4 bases and J by 9 bases, with 13 bases between the two germline ends. CDR1 is MGHDK and CDR2 is SYGVNS in the germline V gene. The CDR3 covers 14 residues. CDR3 sequence: CASSGPWQGSPLHF. CDR3 in DNA: TGTGCCAGCAGTGGACCCTGGCAGGGTTCACCCCTCCACTTT.

This clonotype has just a few counts. The rearrangement links TRBV11-3 to TRBJ2-1, with D possibly TRBD2 on 5 matching bases. The V and J ends lost 5 bases and 7 bases respectively, with 9 bases between them. Looked up from germline, CDR1 is SGHNT and CDR2 is YENEEA. This CDR3 has 12 residues. DNA of the CDR3: TGTGCCAGCAGCCGAACGGGGAATGAGCAGTTCTTC. Its protein is CASSRTGNEQFF. The variable domain in full, with the rest retrieved from reference TRBV11-3 and TRBJ2-1, is EAGVVQSPRYKIIEKKQPVAFWCNPISGHNTLYWYLQNLGQGPELLIRYENEEAVDDSQLPKDRFSAERLKGVDSTLKIQPAELGDSAVYLCASSRTGNEQFFGPGTRLTVL.

Only a few counts were recorded for this clonotype. The chain combines TRBV18 with TRBJ2-1; weak D call: TRBD2 (6 bases). Trimming cost V 8 bases and J 1 base, with 15 bases left between them. CDR1 and CDR2 (germline): KGHSH, LQKENI. The CDR3 length is 15 residues. The CDR3 region is CASGRRRGSYNEQFF. DNA of the CDR3: TGTGCCAGCGGCAGAAGGCGGGGTTCCTACAATGAGCAGTTCTTC.

This clonotype was recorded at least ten times. The chain links TRBV12-3 or TRBV12-4 to TRBJ2-1; 7 nucleotides line up with TRBD2. The CDR3 runs 14 residues. Trimming cost V 2 bases and J 6 bases; bases outside gene matches: 4. The CDR3 loop is CASSLRRETNEQFF. The CDR3 DNA reads TGTGCCAGCAGTTTAAGGCGGGAGACCAATGAGCAGTTCTTC.

This clonotype was picked up many times. This chain uses TRBV12-3 or TRBV12-4 with TRBJ1-5, with TRBD1 matching over 8 bases. V was pared by 0 bases and J by 5 bases, with 3 bases of the junction left unmatched. The CDR3 spans 15 residues. CDR3 nucleotides: TGTGCCAGCAGTTTAGCCGGGACAGGCCATCAGCCCCAGCATTTT. Encoded protein: CASSLAGTGHQPQHF.